This T cell receptor (beta chain) was sequenced during a study of T cells in Graves' hyperthyroidism and ophthalmopathy. The CDR3 has 14 amino acids. Germline CDR1 is SGHRS and CDR2 is YFSETQ. Trimming stripped 3 bases from V and 6 bases from J, with 12 bases between. From RNA transcripts, TCR beta CDR3 regions were amplified. With the HTBI primer set, the TCR CDR3 went through a first round of RT-PCR. TCRdb reanalysed the multiplex PCR reads using MiXCR and keeps one entry per CDR3 protein. The sample consists of approximately 700,000 distinct CDR3 sequences, 16% of them appearing once. This clonotype was seen only a few times.

The sequence derives from a man aged 18 to 35 with Graves' hyperthyroidism. The rearrangement joins TRBV5-1 to TRBJ2-2, with TRBD2 as a possible D gene (7 bases). Input material: blood. The CDR3, as DNA: TGCGCCAGCAGCTGGGGGGGCGCCTCCGGGGAGCTGTTTTTT. It is translated as CASSWGGASGELFF. Filled out from reference TRBV5-1 and TRBJ2-2, the complete variable domain reads KAGVTQTPRYLIKTRGQQVTLSCSPISGHRSVSWYQQTPGQGLQFLFEYFSETQRNKGNFPGRFSGRQFSNSRSEMNVSTLELGDSALYLCASSWGGASGELFFGEGSRLTVL.